This T cell receptor (beta chain) was observed in a study of T-cell reconstitution after alpha-beta-depleted transplantation in children. On this clonotype itself: Its antigen remains unidentified.

Study observations and caveats: Roughly two months post-transplant, alpha-beta T cells reportedly originated from several hundred graft clones that had expanded. Counts and diversity of T cells one year after transplant came mostly from newly produced T cells. Surviving recipient T cells and thymic progenitors accounted for the high day-60 TCRbeta diversity observed in some patients.

Unique molecular identifiers were incorporated into the prepared TCRbeta library. Each CDR3 protein is one row after TCRdb ran MiXCR on the PCR reads. The sample records under 750,000 distinct CDR3 sequences, more than 20% being singletons. Trimming took 4 bases from V and 3 from J; bases not matched to a gene: 12. Germline V lookup: CDR1 MNHEY, CDR2 SMNVEV (reference sequence). CDR3 size: 16 residues. This rearrangement joins TRBV27 to TRBJ2-7; 7 nucleotides agree with TRBD1. The sequence derives from a boy younger than two who had a stem cell transplant for acute myeloid leukemia, so the T cells may come from the graft donor. Sequenced material: PBMCs, mostly from graft donor cells, taken 360 days after TCRalphabeta/CD19-depleted stem cell transplant. As DNA, the CDR3 is TGTGCCAGCAGTTCCATCTCGGGGACAGCCATCTACGAGCAGTACTTC. This sequence encodes CASSSISGTAIYEQYF.